This TCR beta chain was captured in a study of cytomegalovirus exposure and HLA in healthy donors. Trimming left V 0 bases short and J 5 bases short, with 7 bases between. This CDR3 region has 13 residues. CDR1 is MNHNY, CDR2 SVGAGI, per germline (reference sequence). This clone occurred a few times. Amplification used 60 Vbeta primers and 13 Jbeta primers. The data were produced by immunoSEQ multiplex PCR, yet TCRdb's version contains in-frame clones alone and is incomplete. The repertoire consists of about 190,000 clones, with about 86% occurring once and the leading ten covering around 1.9%. This TCR was recovered from a woman aged 18-29 years in good health and CMV-seropositive. The chain has TRBV6-6 and TRBJ1-1, with unresolved D. Sequences were obtained from PBMCs. This chain's CDR3 is CASSYSRGTEAFF. In DNA, the CDR3 is TGTGCCAGCAGTTACTCGCGGGGAACTGAAGCTTTCTTT.